This paragraph reports one TCR beta chain. Antigen unknown. The V and J ends lost 6 bases and 6 bases respectively, with 9 bases between them. Germline lookup yields CDR1 SNHLY and CDR2 FYNNEI. The CDR3 totals 11 residues. The PCR contained 60 Vbeta and 13 Jbeta primers. Method: immunoSEQ multiplex PCR; TCRdb's copy keeps in-frame clones and lacks some. Of about 160,000 clones listed, about three quarters are singletons. The source of the sample is a study of cytomegalovirus exposure and HLA in healthy donors. Study-level points and caveats: Rare TCR sequences dominated, though some public TCRs recurred in many donors. Overall, about 160 TCR beta chains were annotated as cytomegalovirus-associated.

This receptor was obtained from a woman between 40 and 55 years old in good health and CMV-seropositive. The sample comprised PBMCs. This chain connects TRBV2 to TRBJ2-7, with D uncertain. CDR3 bases: TGTGCCAGCAGCGGGTTTTCCGAGCAGTACTTC. The encoded protein is CASSGFSEQYF. The full variable domain, completed using reference TRBV2 and TRBJ2-7, is EPEVTQTPSHQVTQMGQEVILRCVPISNHLYFYWYRQILGQKVEFLVSFYNNEISEKSEIFDDQFSVERPDGSNFTLKIRSTKLEDSAMYFCASSGFSEQYFGPGTRLTVT.